This entry concerns a single T cell receptor (beta chain). The data originate from a study of blood T cell repertoires in COVID-19. Across the whole study: Samples of COVID-19 (acute and convalescent) were obtained from the United States, Italy and Spain.

The V gene's germline CDR1 is SGHNT and CDR2 YENEEA. The V and J ends lost 1 base and 3 bases, in that order; junction bases with no gene match: 15. The CDR3 extends over 19 amino acids. The authors' processing: Amplified reference gene primers provided the basis for estimating nucleated cell counts. Libraries were prepared by immunoSEQ multiplex PCR; TCRdb keeps only in-frame clonotypes and omits some of them. V, J and clone size are taken as reported in that table, and D and trimming were inferred from the DNA itself. The repertoire holds around 94,000 clones, with roughly 84% as singletons. Sequencing was performed on peripheral blood. The clonotype originates from a human donor in a cohort sampled during active COVID-19. The genes are TRBV11-3 and TRBJ2-7, with TRBD1 matching over 10 bases. The CDR3 sequence is CASSLGYGGDRGALYEQYF. CDR3 nucleotide sequence: TGTGCCAGCAGCTTAGGTTACGGGGGGGACAGGGGCGCCCTCTACGAGCAGTACTTC.